A single sample is the source of the 26 T cell receptor beta chains below, sequenced in a study of Graves' ophthalmopathy and Graves' hyperthyroidism listed by TCRdb under 2018. These reads were obtained on an Illumina HiSeq 2000. TCR beta CDR3 regions were amplified from RNA transcripts for repertoire sequencing. The first round was an RT-PCR using HTBI primers with the Qiagen OneStep RT-PCR kit, and this first round was followed by a second-round multiplex PCR, then size selection and purification. TCRdb took the public reads, trimmed them with fastp at Q25, ran MiXCR for clone calling and kept in-frame beta chains. Each record represents a unique CDR3 protein, reported with the most common genes and DNA among its rows. This sample has 900,000 to 1,200,000 distinct CDR3 sequences in its table, and 36% of those were observed once. Together, the top ten hold around 10% of the sample. Sequences were obtained from peripheral blood or thyroid tissue (not recorded which). The source is an adult man with Graves' hyperthyroidism.

In this sample, this clonotype turned up once. At one boundary the junction diverges from the germline segment, which might be a read error. This chain uses TRBV25-1 with TRBJ1-1, with 9 positions matching TRBD1. The CDR3 runs to 16 residues. From germline, CDR1 is MGHDK and CDR2 SYGVNS. CDR3 residues: CACSAANRGRYTEAFF. The CDR3, as DNA: TGTGCCTGCAGTGCGGCAAACAGGGGGCGTTACACTGAAGCTTTCTTT. Variable domain in full (rest from reference TRBV25-1 and TRBJ1-1): EADIYQTPRYLVIGTGKKITLECSQTMGHDKMYWYQQDPGMELHLIHYSYGVNSTEKGDLSSESTVSRIRTEHFPLTLESARPSHTSQYLCACSAANRGRYTEAFFGQGTRLTVV.

V gene TRBV4-2 combines with J gene TRBJ2-6; TRBD2 aligns across 9 bases. Germline CDR1 and CDR2: LGHNA and YNFKEQ. The CDR3 has 18 residues. Trimming removed 5 bases from V and 2 bases from J; junction bases left unmatched: 10. The CDR3 sequence: CASSVRLAGVTGANVLTF. CDR3 bases: TGTGCCAGCAGCGTGCGCTTAGCGGGAGTAACTGGGGCCAACGTCCTGACTTTC.

This clonotype has a count of ten or more. This chain connects TRBV19 to TRBJ1-1, with 9 bases identical to TRBD1. Unmatched junction bases numbered 8, after V lost 5 bases and J lost 4 bases. CDR3 length: 15 amino acids. Germline CDR1 LNHDA, CDR2 SQIVND (reference sequence). The CDR3 sequence: CASSADRGYGTEAFF. CDR3 in DNA: TGTGCCAGTAGTGCTGACAGGGGGTACGGCACTGAAGCTTTCTTT.

V and J are TRBV20-1 and TRBJ2-2, with 11 bases lining up with TRBD2. Germline V CDR1 and CDR2: DFQATT, SNEGSKA (reference sequence). V lost 1 base, J lost 2 bases, and 6 bases stayed unmatched. CDR3 length: 17 amino acids. In DNA, the CDR3 is TGCAGTGCTAGAGTAGCGGGAGGGCCGATAAACACCGGGGAGCTGTTTTTT. Its protein is CSARVAGGPINTGELFF.

The V and J genes are TRBV4-1 and TRBJ1-2; D not certain. Germline V gene data show CDR1 as MGHRA and CDR2 as YSYEKL. The CDR3 has 14 amino acids. Trimming left V 4 bases short and J 1 base short, with 10 bases between. CDR3 protein: CASSRVQHNYGYTF. The CDR3 DNA is TGCGCCAGCAGCCGGGTACAGCATAACTATGGCTACACCTTC.

Notes on this clonotype: A clone one base away is much larger, so this may be a read error. The genes are TRBV12-3 or TRBV12-4 and TRBJ1-2; 10 bases agree with TRBD1. V was clipped by 5 bases and J by 10 bases; unmatched bases: 10. The CDR3 runs to 14 residues. The chain's CDR3 is CASSPRDRGSDYTF. The CDR3 nucleotides are TGTGCCAGCAGTCCCAGGGACAGGGGCTCTGACTACACCTTC.

On this clonotype: The CDR3 end shows no conserved phenylalanine or tryptophan, and so a read error is likely. The DNA is left out, because the CDR3 cannot be placed on it with certainty; the CDR3 is given as TCRdb lists it. The chain employs TRBV19 and TRBJ2-6; the D segment call TRBD2 is taken from the table without a DNA check. Germline CDR1 LNHDA, CDR2 SQIVND (reference sequence). Including both end residues, the CDR3 is 8 amino acids long. The CDR3 protein is CASSITRT.

This clonotype occurred many times. The V and J genes are TRBV7-6 and TRBJ2-7, with D possibly matching TRBD1 (5 bases). The CDR3 length is 13 residues. In germline, CDR1 is SGHVS, CDR2 FNYEAQ. Trimming took 0 bases from V and 7 from J, leaving 10 bases between them. In DNA form, the CDR3 reads TGTGCCAGCAGCTTAGCGCAGGGTTGGGAGCAGTACTTC. Protein: CASSLAQGWEQYF. Together with reference TRBV7-6 and TRBJ2-7, the CDR3 gives the full variable domain: GAGVSQSPRYKVTKRGQDVALRCDPISGHVSLYWYRQALGQGPEFLTYFNYEAQQDKSGLPNDRFSAERPEGSISTLTIQRTEQRDSAMYRCASSLAQGWEQYFGPGTRLTVT.

The chain combines TRBV2 with TRBJ1-2; D unresolved. The CDR3 length is 9 residues. Trimming left V 7 bases short and J 8 bases short, with 5 bases between. CDR1 is SNHLY and CDR2 is FYNNEI in the germline V gene. In DNA form, the CDR3 reads TGTGCCAGCACGGCAGGCTACACCTTC. It codes for CASTAGYTF.

This clonotype has only a few counts. The gene calls are TRBV9 and TRBJ2-5; D call uncertain. CDR1 and CDR2 from the germline V gene are SGDLS and YYNGEE. The V end lost 3 bases, the J end lost 5 bases, and 14 bases lay between the germline ends. There are 14 residues in the CDR3. The CDR3 sequence is CASSERPYGETQYF. The DNA of the CDR3 is TGTGCCAGCAGCGAACGCCCCTACGGGGAGACCCAGTACTTC.

The chain links TRBV7-9 to TRBJ2-7, with D hard to call. The CDR3 spans 14 residues. Germline lookup yields CDR1 SEHNR and CDR2 FQNEAQ (reference sequence). Deletions cut 4 bases from V and 0 bases from J, with 10 bases between. CDR3 in amino acids: CASSSRTRSYEQYF. The DNA of the CDR3 is TGTGCCAGCAGCTCCAGGACGCGCTCCTACGAGCAGTACTTC.

CDR3 DNA: TGTGCCAGCAGCTTGGTGGGGGCTAATGGCTACACCTTC. Translation: CASSLVGANGYTF. V usage is TRBV7-2 and J usage is TRBJ1-2, with D perhaps TRBD1 (6 bases). Trimming took off 3 bases at V and 6 bases at J, with 11 bases between the two ends. The germline CDR1 and CDR2 sequences are SGHTA and FQGNSA. The length of the CDR3 is 13 residues.

In its sample, this clonotype was seen a few times. Mismatch with germline at one junction end may stem from a read error. J is TRBJ2-7 and V is TRBV10-3; 9 bases agree with TRBD1. The germline V gene encodes CDR1 ENHRY and CDR2 SYGVKD. The CDR3 has 15 residues. This CDR3 reads CASSEFHRGQDEQYF. DNA of the CDR3: TGTGCCAGCAGTGAATTTCACAGGGGGCAGGACGAGCAGTACTTC.

This clonotype was observed a few times. The chain uses TRBV5-5 and TRBJ1-1; TRBD1 aligns across 7 bases. The CDR3 is 15 residues long. CDR1 SGHKS and CDR2 YYEKEE come from the germline V gene (reference sequence). V shed 3 bases, J shed 1 base, and the junction held 6 bases outside the gene matches. The CDR3 coding sequence is TGTGCCAGCAGCTCGTGGACAGGCGAGAACACTGAAGCTTTCTTT. Protein sequence: CASSSWTGENTEAFF.

The sample holds many counts of this clonotype. The gene calls are TRBV25-1 and TRBJ2-7; D might be TRBD1 (5 bases). V lost 8 bases to trimming and J lost 3 bases, with 8 bases between them. Germline values: CDR1 MGHDK, CDR2 SYGVNS. This CDR3 comprises 11 residues. This CDR3 is CASCGHYEQYF. The CDR3 nucleotides read TGTGCCAGCTGCGGACACTACGAGCAGTACTTC.

The chain recombines TRBV12-3 or TRBV12-4 with TRBJ2-2; D is ambiguous. The V end lost 6 bases, the J end lost 7 bases, and 9 bases lay between the germline ends. This CDR3 is 12 amino acids long. CDR3 in DNA: TGTGCCAGCAGATTCTGGAGCGGGGAGCTGTTTTTT. Protein: CASRFWSGELFF.

V is TRBV10-3 and J is TRBJ1-5; D is ambiguous. Germline values: CDR1 ENHRY, CDR2 SYGVKD. The V gene lost 2 bases and the J gene lost 7 bases, with 6 bases spanning the gap. This CDR3 is 12 amino acids long. CDR3 in amino acids: CAISEKGQPQHF. CDR3 nucleotides: TGTGCCATCAGTGAGAAGGGACAGCCCCAGCATTTT.

This clonotype was detected many times. The V and J genes are TRBV7-2 and TRBJ1-2; no clear D gene. The CDR3 is 14 residues long. Germline V gene data show CDR1 as SGHTA and CDR2 as FQGNSA. The V gene lost 3 bases and the J gene lost 7 bases, with 15 bases spanning the gap. The CDR3 DNA follows: TGTGCCAGCAGCTTCTTCCGCTCTTTAAGTGGCTACACCTTC. This sequence encodes CASSFFRSLSGYTF.

This clonotype was recorded a few times. The chain uses TRBV2 and TRBJ2-7; possibly TRBD1 for D (5 bases). CDR3 length: 12 residues. The V end was cut by 6 bases, the J end by 5 bases, with 11 bases between. Per germline, CDR1 SNHLY and CDR2 FYNNEI. As DNA, the CDR3 is TGTGCCAGCAGGGATGGGGCCGACGAGCAGTACTTC. It yields the protein CASRDGADEQYF. Variable domain in full (rest from reference TRBV2 and TRBJ2-7): EPEVTQTPSHQVTQMGQEVILRCVPISNHLYFYWYRQILGQKVEFLVSFYNNEISEKSEIFDDQFSVERPDGSNFTLKIRSTKLEDSAMYFCASRDGADEQYFGPGTRLTVT.

Comment on this clonotype: A clone one base away is much larger, so this may be a read error. This rearrangement joins TRBV19 to TRBJ1-5; D gene uncertain. The CDR3 has 15 residues. The germline V and J ends were trimmed by 0 bases and 6 bases, with 12 bases remaining between them. The germline V gene has CDR1 LNHDA and CDR2 SQIVND (reference sequence). The DNA of the CDR3 is TGTGCCAGTAGTATAGAGGGGTCGGGCAGTCAGCCCCAGCATTTT. This sequence encodes CASSIEGSGSQPQHF.

This clonotype occurred a few times. The genes are TRBV24-1 and TRBJ2-3; 10 bases are a match to TRBD2. The CDR3 has 15 residues. Germline lookup yields CDR1 KGHDR and CDR2 SFDVKD. After removal of 3 bases from V and 2 bases from J, the junction contained 1 base not matched to a gene. CDR3 coding DNA: TGTGCCACCAGTGATCTAGCGGGGGACACAGATACGCAGTATTTT. It encodes CATSDLAGDTDTQYF.

With regard to this clonotype: An end of the junction does not agree with germline; a read error may underlie this. CDR3 protein: CASSQGMGNQSQHF. The CDR3 nucleotides read TGTGCCAGCAGCCAAGGAATGGGCAATCAGTCCCAGCATTTT. V is TRBV4-2 and J is TRBJ1-5, with D uncertain. CDR3 length equals 14 residues. Germline CDR1 LGHNA, CDR2 YNFKEQ.

This clonotype was found many times. J is TRBJ2-5 and V is TRBV5-7; 7 bases agree with TRBD1. TRBV5-7 is filed as an ORF, its function uncertain. The CDR3 is 14 amino acids. The V and J ends lost 4 bases and 7 bases, in that order; junction bases with no gene match: 10. CDR3 in amino acids: CASSPTGCEGTQYF. DNA of the CDR3: TGTGCCAGCAGCCCGACAGGGTGTGAGGGGACCCAGTACTTC.

This clonotype was detected only a few times. The rearrangement links TRBV9 to TRBJ1-2; a possible D gene is TRBD1 (6 bases). The CDR3 length is 14 residues. CDR1 and CDR2 from the germline V gene are SGDLS and YYNGEE. V was shortened by 5 bases and J by 0 bases, with 11 bases between the two germline ends. CDR3 nucleotides: TGTGCCAGCAGACGGACAGATGCTAACTATGGCTACACCTTC. This codes for CASRRTDANYGYTF.

There are a few counts of this clonotype. The rearrangement uses TRBV5-1 and TRBJ1-2; 9 bases fit TRBD1. Germline CDR1 SGHRS, CDR2 YFSETQ. The length of the CDR3 is 14 residues. Unmatched junction bases numbered 9, after V lost 4 bases and J lost 8 bases. DNA of the CDR3: TGCGCCAGCAGCCAACAGGGGGCTGGCTTCGGCTACACCTTC. Its translation: CASSQQGAGFGYTF.

This clonotype showed up just a few times. This chain uses TRBV5-8 with TRBJ2-7, with 10 bases identical to TRBD2. This CDR3 has 17 residues. J lost 1 base, V lost 0 bases, and 7 bases had no gene match. Germline CDR1 SGHTS, CDR2 YDEGEE. For the CDR3, the DNA is TGTGCCAGCAGCTTGGTGTCTAGCGGGAGCATTTCCTACGAGCAGTACTTC. Translating gives CASSLVSSGSISYEQYF.